Listed here is a single T cell receptor (beta chain). What it recognizes is unknown. A read error may account for a junction end that differs from germline. These data come from a study of blood T cells in healthy people across ages. The donors, healthy Caucasians from Russia, were aged roughly 6 to 100. Each sample yielded at least 7 million isolated PBMCs. The study's findings and limits: Diversity of TCR beta per million T cells declined in a roughly linear way with age.

Looked up from germline, CDR1 is SGHRS and CDR2 is YFSETQ. CDR3 length: 15 amino acids. A second PCR of 7 to 11 cycles used a sample-barcoded 5' primer and a J-beta primer mix. TCRdb itself ran the 5' RACE reads through MiXCR, one entry per CDR3 protein. The sample records around 1.1 million distinct CDR3 sequences, about two fifths being singletons. The TCR originated in a man younger than 35 in good health. The V call is TRBV5-1, the J call TRBJ2-3; a possible D gene is TRBD1 (7 bases). Sequencing was performed on blood. CDR3 coding DNA: TGCGCCAGTAGCTTGTCAGGGGGGCCCCCAGATACGCAGTATTTT. Translated: CASSLSGGPPDTQYF.